These 18 T cell receptor beta chains share one sample of origin, sequenced in a study of T cells after yellow fever vaccination. TCRdb processed the 5' RACE reads anew with MiXCR; each CDR3 protein has one entry. The sample includes under 700,000 distinct CDR3 sequences, roughly a sixth of them seen just once. The sequencing here drew on PBMCs, taken 5 days after the first yellow fever vaccination. Receptors originate from a man between 18 and 35 years old who received the YFV17D yellow fever vaccine.

The V and J genes are TRBV19 and TRBJ2-1; 10 bases align to TRBD2. Germline V gene data show CDR1 as LNHDA and CDR2 as SQIVND (reference sequence). The V gene end was trimmed by 3 bases and the J gene end by 12 bases; junction bases not matched to a gene: 5. The CDR3 is 13 residues long. CDR3 protein: CASSIGTSEWQFF. CDR3 coding DNA: TGTGCCAGTAGTATCGGGACTAGCGAATGGCAGTTCTTC. Complete variable domain (other parts from reference TRBV19 and TRBJ2-1): DGGITQSPKYLFRKEGQNVTLSCEQNLNHDAMYWYRQDPGQGLRLIYYSQIVNDFQKGDIAEGYSVSREKKESFPLTVTSAQKNPTAFYLCASSIGTSEWQFFGPGTRLTVL.

This clonotype came up a few times. This chain joins TRBV4-2 and TRBJ2-3, with 8 bases matching TRBD2. V shed 3 bases, J shed 6 bases, and the junction held 8 bases outside the gene matches. This CDR3 is built from 15 residues. Per germline, CDR1 LGHNA and CDR2 YNFKEQ. CDR3 bases: TGTGCCAGCAGCCATTATAGCGGGGTTCGGGATACGCAGTATTTT. Protein product: CASSHYSGVRDTQYF.

Only a few counts were recorded for this clonotype. The gene calls are TRBV4-1 and TRBJ2-5; 7 nucleotides agree with TRBD2. The CDR3 has 15 residues. The trim removed 0 bases at V and 3 bases at J, leaving 4 bases unmatched. CDR1 is MGHRA and CDR2 is YSYEKL in the germline V gene. The CDR3 sequence: CASSQDQRGKETQYF. The CDR3, as DNA: TGCGCCAGCAGCCAAGACCAGCGGGGAAAAGAGACCCAGTACTTC.

This clonotype was recorded a few times. The V call is TRBV20-1, the J call TRBJ2-3; D is uncertain. In germline, CDR1 is DFQATT, CDR2 SNEGSKA (reference sequence). V lost 6 bases, J lost 5 bases, and 6 bases lay in between. This CDR3 contains 10 residues. CDR3 sequence reads: CSAPRDTQYF. The CDR3 DNA sequence: TGCAGTGCCCCGAGAGATACGCAGTATTTT.

This clonotype was recorded many times. The chain is built from TRBV29-1 and TRBJ2-4; D gene ambiguous. CDR3 length: 14 residues. Germline V gene lookup returns CDR1 SQVTM and CDR2 ANQGSEA. V was trimmed by 6 bases and J by 0 bases, leaving 12 bases between them. This CDR3 is CSVGYSGAKNIQYF. CDR3 in DNA: TGCAGCGTCGGATACAGTGGAGCCAAAAACATTCAGTACTTC.

V is TRBV5-1 and J is TRBJ2-2; D unclear. V gave up 0 bases and J gave up 3 bases, with 9 bases separating them. The CDR3 is made up of 15 amino acids. Germline CDR1 and CDR2: SGHRS and YFSETQ. The CDR3 DNA sequence: TGCGCCAGCAGCTTGGCCCTTAGCTACACCGGGGAGCTGTTTTTT. The encoded protein is CASSLALSYTGELFF.

This clonotype has only a few counts. The chain recombines TRBV4-1 with TRBJ1-2; TRBD1 matches 8 bases. CDR1 is MGHRA, CDR2 YSYEKL, per germline. The CDR3 extends over 12 amino acids. V lost 4 bases and J lost 8; bases outside the gene matches: 3. CDR3 sequence (DNA): TGCGCCAGCAGCCGACAGGGGCGAGGCTACACCTTC. Encoded protein: CASSRQGRGYTF.

This clonotype was seen more than once but under ten times. The chain employs TRBV14 and TRBJ1-2; D is unclear. The CDR3 contains 15 residues. Germline CDR1 reads SGHDN; CDR2 reads FVKESK. Trimming cost V 1 base and J 7 bases, with 16 bases left between them. The CDR3 nucleotides are TGTGCCAGCAGCCAAGGCTCCTTATTAGCGCGTGGCTACACCTTC. Its protein is CASSQGSLLARGYTF.

CDR3 loop: CSARGTEAFF. DNA for the CDR3: TGCAGCGCTAGGGGGACTGAAGCTTTCTTT. The V gene is TRBV29-1, the J gene TRBJ1-1; D is perhaps TRBD1 (6 bases). Germline-derived CDR1 and CDR2 are SQVTM and ANQGSEA. V lost 7 bases, J lost 5 bases, and 8 bases lay in between. The CDR3 is 10 residues long.

The chain couples TRBV5-1 to TRBJ1-1; 7 bases line up with TRBD1. Germline CDR1 and CDR2: SGHRS and YFSETQ. CDR3 length: 14 residues. V trimming: 3 bases; J trimming: 2 bases; junction bases outside the gene matches: 4. The CDR3 spells CASSYRDSNTEAFF. CDR3 coding DNA: TGCGCCAGCAGCTACCGGGACAGTAACACTGAAGCTTTCTTT. The entire variable domain, with the rest obtained from reference TRBV5-1 and TRBJ1-1, is as follows: KAGVTQTPRYLIKTRGQQVTLSCSPISGHRSVSWYQQTPGQGLQFLFEYFSETQRNKGNFPGRFSGRQFSNSRSEMNVSTLELGDSALYLCASSYRDSNTEAFFGQGTRLTVV.

The genes are TRBV20-1 and TRBJ2-3; D perhaps matches TRBD2 (5 bases). The germline gives CDR1 DFQATT, CDR2 SNEGSKA (reference sequence). This CDR3 is 14 amino acids long. V dropped 5 bases and J dropped 1 base, with 13 bases sitting between them. The CDR3 nucleotides read TGCAGTGCTCCTAATTCGCGGGGCACAGATACGCAGTATTTT. It codes for CSAPNSRGTDTQYF.

The chain uses TRBV7-2 and TRBJ1-5; maybe TRBD1 (6 bases). V gave up 3 bases and J gave up 2 bases, with 14 bases separating them. CDR1 and CDR2 from the germline V gene are SGHTA and FQGNSA. This CDR3 comprises 16 residues. The chain's CDR3 is CASSFRGGRRNQPQHF. CDR3 DNA sequence: TGTGCCAGCAGCTTTCGTGGGGGGCGTCGCAATCAGCCCCAGCATTTT.

This clonotype has a count of ten or more. V is TRBV7-2 and J is TRBJ2-3; D call uncertain. This CDR3 is 13 amino acids long. Germline CDR1 and CDR2: SGHTA and FQGNSA. V lost 4 bases and J 6 bases, leaving 11 bases between the germline ends. The CDR3 DNA reads TGTGCCAGCAGCTCTCCTTTCCGGGATACGCAGTATTTT. This sequence encodes CASSSPFRDTQYF.

This clonotype was detected a few times. The chain uses TRBV4-3 and TRBJ1-1; no clear D. Trimming left V 0 bases short and J 1 base short, with 6 bases between. CDR3 length: 14 residues. CDR1 and CDR2 (germline): LGHNA, YSLEER. CDR3 DNA sequence: TGCGCCAGCAGCCAAGAACAATGGAACACTGAAGCTTTCTTT. Translating gives CASSQEQWNTEAFF.

The CDR3 loop reads CASSWPGQGNSPLHF. The CDR3 DNA sequence: TGTGCCAGCAGCTGGCCGGGACAGGGGAACTCACCCCTCCACTTT. The chain carries TRBV5-5 and TRBJ1-6, with 10 positions matching TRBD1. V lost 3 bases and J lost 10; bases outside the gene matches: 7. The CDR3 runs 15 residues. Germline V gives CDR1 SGHKS, CDR2 YYEKEE (reference sequence).

This clonotype showed up just a few times. The chain joins TRBV20-1 to TRBJ2-1; D is undetermined. The ends were cut back, 1 base at V and 0 bases at J, with 10 bases in the middle. This CDR3 is built from 15 residues. Germline V CDR1 and CDR2: DFQATT, SNEGSKA (reference sequence). The CDR3 spells CSARGLQSSYNEQFF. In DNA, the CDR3 is TGCAGTGCTAGAGGACTCCAGAGCTCCTACAATGAGCAGTTCTTC.

The chain links TRBV4-1 to TRBJ2-5, with TRBD1 as a possible D gene (6 bases). Trimming pared 10 bases from V and 0 bases from J, leaving 18 bases between. The CDR3 covers 15 residues. Germline CDR1 MGHRA, CDR2 YSYEKL. This CDR3 is CATGPGHSNQETQYF. Written as DNA, the CDR3 is TGCGCCACAGGTCCGGGACACTCCAACCAAGAGACCCAGTACTTC.

The rearrangement joins TRBV20-1 to TRBJ2-2; D remains ambiguous. CDR1 and CDR2 (germline): DFQATT, SNEGSKA (reference sequence). V shed 3 bases and J shed 11 bases, with 16 bases lying between them. The CDR3 is 13 residues long. The CDR3 coding sequence is TGCAGTGCTAGTGATTCCGGCGCTGGAGAGCTGTTTTTT. It yields the protein CSASDSGAGELFF.